These T cell receptor beta chains were read from a single sample in a study of T cells in Graves' hyperthyroidism and ophthalmopathy. Using its own MiXCR run on the multiplex PCR reads, TCRdb lists one record per CDR3 protein. Of about 400,000 distinct CDR3 sequences in the sample, 11% to 15% were seen once. The sequenced material came from blood. These receptors originate from a man in his forties or fifties with Graves' ophthalmopathy. Each CDR3 is given with its conserved first and last residue. A D gene is named only where the DNA matches it firmly. Not all rows give a size; the values are once, few, many and, for expanded clones, a class.

.	TRBV6-1	.	TRBJ2-2	TGTGCCAGCAAGAACAGGGTCGCGAACACCGGGGAGCTGTTTTTT	CASKNRVANTGELFF
.	TRBV9	.	TRBJ2-1	TGTGCCAGCAGCGTAGCAGAGAATGAGCAGTTCTTC	CASSVAENEQFF
many	TRBV20-1	.	TRBJ1-1	TGCAGTGCTACAAGGACTCCGAACACTGAAGCTTTCTTT	CSATRTPNTEAFF
.	TRBV12-3/TRBV12-4	.	TRBJ2-3	TGTGCCAGCAGTGGATTTAGGGGTACAGATACGCAGTATTTT	CASSGFRGTDTQYF
few	TRBV5-4	TRBD1	TRBJ1-2	TGTGCCAGCAGCTTGGTGGGACAGGGGCAATATGGCTACACCTTC	CASSLVGQGQYGYTF
many	TRBV28	TRBD1	TRBJ1-5	TGTGCCAGCAGTTCCGTACAGGGGGGCCAGCCCCAGCATTTT	CASSSVQGGQPQHF
.	TRBV10-3	.	TRBJ2-1	TGTGCCATCAACGGAGGGATTGGTATAAATGAGCAGTTCTTC	CAINGGIGINEQFF
many	TRBV28	TRBD2	TRBJ2-7	TGTGCCAGCAGTAGCGGGACTAGCGGGAGCGAGGCCGGCTACGAGCAGTACTTC	CASSSGTSGSEAGYEQYF
.	TRBV10-1	.	TRBJ2-7	TGCGCCAGCAGTGACTTCCTATCGGGGGAGCAGTACTTC	CASSDFLSGEQYF
.	TRBV5-6	.	TRBJ2-2	TGTGCCAGCAGCCGGACCCGGGAGCTGTTTTTT	CASSRTRELFF
many	TRBV20-1	TRBD2	TRBJ2-7	TGCAGTGCTAGAGATCCTGGCGGGAGGGCCTACGAGCAGTACTTC	CSARDPGGRAYEQYF
.	TRBV20-1	.	TRBJ2-1	TGCAGTGCTAGGGTAGCGAAGGTCTCCTACAATGAGCAGTTCTTC	CSARVAKVSYNEQFF
many	TRBV5-8	.	TRBJ2-1	TGTGCCAGCAGCTTGTACCGCGGGATGGACCCCTCGGAGCAGTTCTTC	CASSLYRGMDPSEQFF
.	TRBV12-3/TRBV12-4	TRBD1	TRBJ2-7	TGTGCCAGCAGTCCCGAGAGACAGGGTTTTTACGAGCAGTACTTC	CASSPERQGFYEQYF
many	TRBV20-1	TRBD2	TRBJ2-3	TGCAGTGCTAGAGTGGGGGGAGGGCCCTCTTTCTCTACGCAGTATTTT	CSARVGGGPSFSTQYF
.	TRBV15	.	TRBJ2-2	TGTGCCACCAAGGCGGGGAAGGGCTACGCCGGGGAGCTGTTTTTT	CATKAGKGYAGELFF
many	TRBV9	.	TRBJ2-3	TGTGCCAGCAGCGTAGGTACAGGGCAAGGCACAGATACGCAGTATTTT	CASSVGTGQGTDTQYF
few	TRBV12-3/TRBV12-4	.	TRBJ1-3	TGTGCCAGCAGTCGTACCCCAGGGGCCTCTGGAAACACCATATATTTT	CASSRTPGASGNTIYF
many	TRBV7-8	.	TRBJ2-1	TGTGCCAGCAGCCCAAGATTTGATGAGCAGTTCTTC	CASSPRFDEQFF
.	TRBV27	TRBD1	TRBJ1-6	TGTGCCAGCAGATACAGGGGAGGTAATTCACCCCTCCACTTT	CASRYRGGNSPLHF
few	TRBV29-1	.	TRBJ1-5	TGCAGCGTTGGGGGAAGTGGCAATCAGCCCCAGCATTTT	CSVGGSGNQPQHF
many	TRBV6-1	.	TRBJ1-5	TGTGCCACCAGACAGGACTGGGGCAATCAGCCCCAGCATTTT	CATRQDWGNQPQHF
many	TRBV20-1	.	TRBJ1-2	TGCAGTGCTAGAGACCCTCTCCGGGACGTTAACTATGGCTACACCTTC	CSARDPLRDVNYGYTF
few	TRBV29-1	.	TRBJ2-7	TGCAGCGTTGACTATGGCGACTACGAGCAGTACTTC	CSVDYGDYEQYF
few	TRBV29-1	.	TRBJ2-5	TGCAGCGTCGCTTCATCGGCCCAGTACTTC	CSVASSAQYF
many	TRBV7-8	.	TRBJ1-5	TGTGCCAGCAGCTTATCCAGGGCTCAGGGGCAGCCCCAGCATTTT	CASSLSRAQGQPQHF
many	TRBV9	.	TRBJ1-1	TGTGCCAGCAGCGGGGGGGGCAGAAACATGAACACTGAAGCTTTCTTT	CASSGGGRNMNTEAFF
many	TRBV11-2	.	TRBJ2-4	TGTGCCAGCAGCTTAGCCGAATTACCCTCAGCCAAAAACATTCAGTACTTC	CASSLAELPSAKNIQYF
many	TRBV27	.	TRBJ1-1	TGTGCCAGCAGAGTAAACACGGGACTGCTCACTGAAGCTTTCTTT	CASRVNTGLLTEAFF
.	TRBV6-1	.	TRBJ1-4	TGTGCCAGCAGTTTTTCCCCGGGACAAGGAGAAAAACTGTTTTTT	CASSFSPGQGEKLFF
few	TRBV20-1	TRBD2	TRBJ2-1	TGCAGTGCTCCTCTTAGCGGGACCGCCTACAATGAGCAGTTCTTC	CSAPLSGTAYNEQFF
many	TRBV30	.	TRBJ2-7	TGTGCCTGGAGTCATATCATCAGGGGACCTCCCTACGAGCAGTACTTC	CAWSHIIRGPPYEQYF
few	TRBV30	.	TRBJ2-5	TGTGCCTGGGTGGAGAAGGGACGCGAGACCCAGTACTTC	CAWVEKGRETQYF